This TCR beta chain came from a study of cytomegalovirus exposure and HLA in healthy donors. Study results and caveats: Cytomegalovirus association was assigned to about 180 TCR beta chains. Subsequent analysis showed first-cohort TCR clusters tending to co-occur in about 110 validation repertoires.

Comments on this clone: What it recognizes is unknown.

The CDR3 loop spans 14 amino acids. V shed 6 bases and J 1 base; nucleotides not matched to a gene: 3. Germline loops: CDR1 LNHDA, CDR2 SQIVND (reference sequence). Data came from immunoSEQ multiplex PCR; TCRdb stores just in-frame clones and leaves some out. Here the sample spans some 140,000 clones, about 90% being singletons. This chain links TRBV19 with TRBJ1-5; TRBD1 aligns across 7 bases. This receptor was obtained from a man aged 18 to 35 in good health and CMV-seronegative. The sample taken for sequencing was PBMCs. CDR3 in DNA: TGTGCCAGTAGGACGGGACAGAGCAATCAGCCCCAGCATTTT. It encodes CASRTGQSNQPQHF.